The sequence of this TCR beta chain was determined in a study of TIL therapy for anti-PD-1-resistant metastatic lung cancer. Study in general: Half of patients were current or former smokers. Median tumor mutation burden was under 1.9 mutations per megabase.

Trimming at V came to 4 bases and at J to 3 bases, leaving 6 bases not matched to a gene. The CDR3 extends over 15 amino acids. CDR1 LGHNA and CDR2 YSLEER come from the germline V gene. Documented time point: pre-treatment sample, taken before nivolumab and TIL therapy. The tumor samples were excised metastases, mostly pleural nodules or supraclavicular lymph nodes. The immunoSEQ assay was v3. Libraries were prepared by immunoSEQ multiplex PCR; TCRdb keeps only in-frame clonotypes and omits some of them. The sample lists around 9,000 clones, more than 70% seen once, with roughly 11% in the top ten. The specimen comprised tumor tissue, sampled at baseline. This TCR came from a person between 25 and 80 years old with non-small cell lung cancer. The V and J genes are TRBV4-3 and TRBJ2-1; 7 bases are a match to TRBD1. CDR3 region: CASSPNRDSYNEQFF. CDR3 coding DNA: TGCGCCAGCAGCCCTAACCGGGACAGCTACAATGAGCAGTTCTTC.